Listed here is a single TCR beta chain. It lacks a known antigen. No base-level quality is on record; no much larger clone is a single base apart. Exclusion was applied to patients with uncontrolled infections, other autoimmune diseases, pregnancy or lactation. Clinical symptoms, serum thyroxine and TRAb, thyroid ultrasound, and orbital computed tomography formed the basis for the diagnoses. Total RNA was extracted using Trizol reagent, and RNA quality was assessed on an Agilent 2100 Bioanalyzer. The TCR beta CDR3 regions were amplified from the RNA transcripts. A first-round RT-PCR of the TCR CDR3 used the HTBI primer set with the Qiagen OneStep RT-PCR kit. The libraries were constructed in a second round of multiplex PCR and then size-selected and purified. Paired-end sequencing of the libraries was performed with 100 bp reads on an Illumina HiSeq2000. As for the original processing: Raw data were processed with SOAPnuke, discarding reads with adapters, uncalled bases, mean Phred below 15, or no exact constant-primer or identifier match. COPE v1.2.5 was used to merge high-quality paired reads, and clonotypes were defined as unique nucleotide sequences. MiTCR v1.1 was used to align the clonotypes against IMGT TRBV, TRBD and TRBJ reference segments. Analysis was restricted to V-J combinations with a frequency above 0.0001, which covered roughly 99% of repertoires. A TCS score was defined as the ratio between F50 (clonal expansion) and ExV (chaos), using BLOSUM62-based TCRdist between CDR3 peptides within each V-J. Welch's t-statistics and random forest reduced 450 to 600 V-J features to roughly 13, which were used in a naive Bayes classifier (R e1071). Thyroid-blood repertoire similarity was quantified with the Morisita-Horn index. TCRdb itself trimmed the public reads at Q25 with fastp, ran MiXCR and retained productive beta chains. Each entry merges the rows of one CDR3 protein and shows their most common DNA and genes. The V and J calls follow TCRdb's processing rather than the paper's. Across this sample there are 500,000 to 600,000 distinct CDR3 sequences, with 35% to 55% seen only once. The ten largest clones add up to 15% to 20% of the sample.

This record belongs to a study of T cells in Graves' hyperthyroidism and ophthalmopathy (dated by TCRdb to about 2019). Study-level background: To identify TCR V-J signatures that set the groups apart, the researchers used a discovery cohort of 90 to 100 patients, made up of around 42 with Graves' ophthalmopathy and some 58 with stable Graves' hyperthyroidism. An independent validation cohort of fewer than 20 hyperthyroidism patients and about 15 patients who later progressed to ophthalmopathy tested prospective prediction of ophthalmopathy. The 95 to 100 discovery patients were randomly divided into training and test sets at a 7:3 ratio. The study also compared thyroid tissue and blood T-cell repertoires from 5 to 7 Graves' hyperthyroidism patients. Once sampling was done, hyperthyroidism patients were given methimazole at a starting dose of 30 mg daily, whereas ophthalmopathy patients were given high-dose intravenous methylprednisolone. According to the paper, TCR Vbeta CDR3 sequencing was carried out on about 140 peripheral blood samples, which came from 40 to 45 ophthalmopathy, some 73 hyperthyroidism and roughly 17 progressor patients. Overall study outcomes, separate from this receptor: No statistical method was used to fix the sample size in advance, and group allocation was not hidden from the investigators. In validation, the model predicted progression to ophthalmopathy with 55% to 71% sensitivity and 72.22% specificity, a median of about 6.7 months before onset. Most expanded thyroid clonotypes (frequency above 0.001) were also found in blood, which suggests that blood repertoires may mirror thyroid immune responses. A model built on a 13 V-J signature distinguished ophthalmopathy from stable hyperthyroidism, reaching roughly 88% sensitivity and approximately 83% specificity in cross-validation and 80%/75% in testing.

Sequences were obtained from peripheral blood or thyroid tissue (not recorded which). This TCR came from an adult woman with Graves' disease, either hyperthyroidism or ophthalmopathy (not recorded which).

The CDR3 reads as follows: CASREGQALGYEQYF. The bases are TGTGCCAGCAGAGAAGGCCAGGCCCTAGGGTACGAGCAGTACTTC. Recombination joined TRBV7-9 with TRBJ2-7; the D gene cannot be resolved reliably. Trimming takes 6 bases from V and 4 bases from J, and the germline ends sit 19 bases apart. CDR1 and CDR2, looked up from the germline V gene (reference sequence), are SEHNR and FQNEAQ. From the cysteine through the phenylalanine, the CDR3 covers 15 amino acids. The sequence is cut down to CDR3 DNA, 45 bases in frame from base 1.